The 6 T cell receptor beta chains reported below all come from one sample, sequenced in a study of blood T cell repertoires in COVID-19. Profiled with immunoSEQ multiplex PCR; TCRdb holds only in-frame clones, not every one. The sample includes over 150,000 clones, under 90% seen only once; the top ten take about 11%. Sequencing was carried out using peripheral blood. All receptors derive from a woman older than 75 with active or convalescent COVID-19.

V and J are TRBV5-1 and TRBJ2-1; 9 bases line up with TRBD1. After removal of 4 bases from V and 2 bases from J, the junction contained 4 bases not matched to a gene. Germline assignment: CDR1 SGHRS and CDR2 YFSETQ. The CDR3 is 15 amino acids. DNA of the CDR3: TGCGCCAGCAGCGTAACAGGGGGCACCTACAATGAGCAGTTCTTC. The encoded protein is CASSVTGGTYNEQFF.

The rearrangement joins TRBV11-2 to TRBJ1-1; D not certain. The CDR3 extends over 13 amino acids. CDR1 and CDR2 (germline): SGHAT, FQNNGV. Between the trimmed V and J ends, which lost 1 base and 4 bases, there was a span of 7 bases. The CDR3 nucleotides are TGTGCCAGCAGCTTAGGACGCGGCACTGAAGCTTTCTTT. It codes for CASSLGRGTEAFF. Together with reference TRBV11-2 and TRBJ1-1, the CDR3 gives the full variable domain: EAGVAQSPRYKIIEKRQSVAFWCNPISGHATLYWYQQILGQGPKLLIQFQNNGVVDDSQLPKDRFSAERLKGVDSTLKIQPAKLEDSAVYLCASSLGRGTEAFFGQGTRLTVV.

This clone has a handful of counts. V gene TRBV27 combines with J gene TRBJ2-7; a weak D match, TRBD1 (6 bases). Between the trimmed V and J ends, which lost 2 bases and 4 bases, there was a span of 12 bases. The CDR3 sequence is 14 residues long. Germline V CDR1 and CDR2: MNHEY, SMNVEV (reference sequence). CDR3 DNA sequence: TGTGCCAGCAGTTTAGTGGGACACATATACGAGCAGTACTTC. It is translated as CASSLVGHIYEQYF.

J is TRBJ1-6 and V is TRBV4-1; D perhaps matches TRBD1 (6 bases). The length of the CDR3 is 17 residues. CDR1 MGHRA and CDR2 YSYEKL come from the germline V gene. V lost 1 base and J lost 6, with 16 bases in between. The CDR3 coding sequence is TGCGCCAGCAGCCAAGGCCTCACGGGACAATCTAATTCACCCCTCCACTTT. This gives the protein CASSQGLTGQSNSPLHF.

This clone was seen a handful of times. V and J are TRBV7-9 and TRBJ1-5; the match to TRBD1 covers 7 bases. CDR3 length: 15 amino acids. Germline CDR1 is SEHNR and CDR2 is FQNEAQ (reference sequence). With V trimmed by 5 bases and J by 3 bases, 7 bases remained unmatched. The CDR3 DNA reads as TGTGCCAGCAGCCCCGTGGGACAGCTCAATCAGCCCCAGCATTTT. Translating gives CASSPVGQLNQPQHF.

The chain joins TRBV5-1 to TRBJ1-3, with 7 nucleotides matching TRBD1. CDR1 and CDR2 from the germline V gene are SGHRS and YFSETQ. Unmatched junction bases numbered 4, after V lost 4 bases and J lost 0 bases. The CDR3 extends over 15 amino acids. The CDR3 DNA reads TGCGCCAGCAGCCCCCAGGGGGGCTCTGGAAACACCATATATTTT. Amino acid sequence: CASSPQGGSGNTIYF.